This T cell receptor beta chain appears in the sequencing data of a study of Graves' ophthalmopathy and Graves' hyperthyroidism. Study findings and constraints: Detection in blood was also observed for most expanded thyroid clonotypes above 0.001 frequency.

In its sample, this clonotype was seen many times. The antigen is unknown. Beta-chain TCR CDR3 regions were amplified from RNA transcripts. Second-round multiplex PCR followed a first-round RT-PCR using HTBI primers. TCRdb independently ran MiXCR on the multiplex PCR reads; one entry per CDR3 protein. This table has around 400,000 distinct CDR3 sequences, roughly 18% appearing once. PBMCs were obtained from 10 ml of fresh peripheral blood. The origin of this receptor is a woman in her late teens or twenties with Graves' ophthalmopathy. The sequenced sample was peripheral blood.

CDR3 region: CASSQGNNSPLHF. The CDR3, as DNA: TGTGCCAGCAGCCAGGGGAATAATTCACCCCTCCACTTT. The chain employs TRBV2 and TRBJ1-6; possible D gene TRBD1, 6 bases. The V end lost 6 bases, the J end lost 5 bases, and 8 bases lay between the germline ends. The germline V gene has CDR1 SNHLY and CDR2 FYNNEI. There are 13 residues in the CDR3.